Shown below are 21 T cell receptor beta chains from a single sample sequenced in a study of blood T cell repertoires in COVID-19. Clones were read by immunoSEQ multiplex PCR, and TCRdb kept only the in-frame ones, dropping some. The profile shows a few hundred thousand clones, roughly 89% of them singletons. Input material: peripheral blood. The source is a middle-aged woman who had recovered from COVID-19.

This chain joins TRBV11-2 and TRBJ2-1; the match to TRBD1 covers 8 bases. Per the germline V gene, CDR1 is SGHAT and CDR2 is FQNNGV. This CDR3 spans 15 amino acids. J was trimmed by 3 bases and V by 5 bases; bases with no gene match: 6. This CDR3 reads CASSTGTGYYNEQFF. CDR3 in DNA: TGTGCCAGCAGCACCGGGACAGGCTACTACAATGAGCAGTTCTTC.

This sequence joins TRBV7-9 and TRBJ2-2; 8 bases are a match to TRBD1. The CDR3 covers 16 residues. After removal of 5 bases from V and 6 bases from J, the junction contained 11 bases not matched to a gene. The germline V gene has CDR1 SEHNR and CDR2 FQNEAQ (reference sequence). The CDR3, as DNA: TGTGCCAGCAGCGAAGGACAGGGAGAGGTGCCCGGGGAGCTGTTTTTT. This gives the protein CASSEGQGEVPGELFF.

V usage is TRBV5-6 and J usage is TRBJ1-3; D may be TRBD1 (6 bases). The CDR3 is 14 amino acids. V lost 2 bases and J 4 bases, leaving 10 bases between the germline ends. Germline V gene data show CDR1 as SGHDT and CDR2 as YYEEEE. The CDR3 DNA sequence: TGTGCCAGCAGCTTCGGCACAGGGGGAAACACCATATATTTT. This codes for CASSFGTGGNTIYF.

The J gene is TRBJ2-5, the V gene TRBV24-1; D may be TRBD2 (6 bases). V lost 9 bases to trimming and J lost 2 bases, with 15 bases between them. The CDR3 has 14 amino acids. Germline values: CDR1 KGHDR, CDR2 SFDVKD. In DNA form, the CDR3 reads TGTGCCACCCGGGACTCCGGAATGCAAGAGACCCAGTACTTC. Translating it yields CATRDSGMQETQYF.

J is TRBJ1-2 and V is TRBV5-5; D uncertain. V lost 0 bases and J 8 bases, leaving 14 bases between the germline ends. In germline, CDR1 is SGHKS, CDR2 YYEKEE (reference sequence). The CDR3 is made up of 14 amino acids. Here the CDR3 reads CASSLAPGRQGYTF. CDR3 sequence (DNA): TGTGCCAGCAGCTTGGCCCCGGGGAGGCAGGGCTACACCTTC.

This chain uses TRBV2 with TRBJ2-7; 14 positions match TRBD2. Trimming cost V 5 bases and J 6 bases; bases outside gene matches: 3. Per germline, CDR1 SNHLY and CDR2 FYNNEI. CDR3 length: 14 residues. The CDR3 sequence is CASSTTSGRAEQYF. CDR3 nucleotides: TGTGCCAGCAGTACGACTAGCGGGAGGGCCGAGCAGTACTTC.

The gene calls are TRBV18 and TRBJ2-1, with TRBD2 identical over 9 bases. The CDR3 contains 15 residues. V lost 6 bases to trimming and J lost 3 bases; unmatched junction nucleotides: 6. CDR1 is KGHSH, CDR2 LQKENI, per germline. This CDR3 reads CASSRAGGIYNEQFF. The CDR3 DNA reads TGTGCCAGCTCGCGAGCGGGAGGCATCTACAATGAGCAGTTCTTC.

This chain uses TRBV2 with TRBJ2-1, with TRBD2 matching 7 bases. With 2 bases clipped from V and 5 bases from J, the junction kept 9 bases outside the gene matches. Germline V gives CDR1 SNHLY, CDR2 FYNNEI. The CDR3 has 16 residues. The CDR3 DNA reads TGTGCCAGCAGTGAATGGGTGGCTAGCGGAGACAATGAGCAGTTCTTC. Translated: CASSEWVASGDNEQFF.

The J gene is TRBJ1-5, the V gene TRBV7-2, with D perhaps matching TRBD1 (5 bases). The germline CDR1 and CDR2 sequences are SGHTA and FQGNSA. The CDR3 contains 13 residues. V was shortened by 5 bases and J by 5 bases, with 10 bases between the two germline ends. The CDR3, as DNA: TGTGCCAGCAGCCTTGGACAAGATCAGCCCCAGCATTTT. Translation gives CASSLGQDQPQHF.

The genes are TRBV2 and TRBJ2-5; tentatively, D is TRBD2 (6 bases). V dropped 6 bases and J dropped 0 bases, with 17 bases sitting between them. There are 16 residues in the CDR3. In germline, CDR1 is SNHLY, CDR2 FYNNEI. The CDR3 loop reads CASSTGAATHQETQYF. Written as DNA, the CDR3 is TGTGCCAGCAGCACGGGAGCGGCTACCCACCAAGAGACCCAGTACTTC.

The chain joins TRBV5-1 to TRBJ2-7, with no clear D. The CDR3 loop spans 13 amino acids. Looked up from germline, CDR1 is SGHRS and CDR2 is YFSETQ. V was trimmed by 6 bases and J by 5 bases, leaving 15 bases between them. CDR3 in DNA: TGCGCCAGCACCGACTCGATAATCCACGAGCAGTACTTC. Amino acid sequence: CASTDSIIHEQYF.

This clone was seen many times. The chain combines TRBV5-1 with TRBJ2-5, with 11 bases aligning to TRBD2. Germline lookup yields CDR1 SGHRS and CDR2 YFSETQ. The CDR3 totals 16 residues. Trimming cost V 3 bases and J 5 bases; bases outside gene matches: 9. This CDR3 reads CASSWALAGGLETQYF. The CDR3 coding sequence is TGCGCCAGCAGCTGGGCCTTAGCGGGAGGGCTCGAGACCCAGTACTTC.

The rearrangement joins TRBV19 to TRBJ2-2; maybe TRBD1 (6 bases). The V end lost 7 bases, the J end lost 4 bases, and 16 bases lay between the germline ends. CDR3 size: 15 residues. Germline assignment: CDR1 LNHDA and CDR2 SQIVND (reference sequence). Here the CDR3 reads CASKTDDRLTGELFF. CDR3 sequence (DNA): TGTGCCAGTAAGACCGACGACAGGCTCACCGGGGAGCTGTTTTTT. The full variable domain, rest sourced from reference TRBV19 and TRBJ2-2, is DGGITQSPKYLFRKEGQNVTLSCEQNLNHDAMYWYRQDPGQGLRLIYYSQIVNDFQKGDIAEGYSVSREKKESFPLTVTSAQKNPTAFYLCASKTDDRLTGELFFGEGSRLTVL.

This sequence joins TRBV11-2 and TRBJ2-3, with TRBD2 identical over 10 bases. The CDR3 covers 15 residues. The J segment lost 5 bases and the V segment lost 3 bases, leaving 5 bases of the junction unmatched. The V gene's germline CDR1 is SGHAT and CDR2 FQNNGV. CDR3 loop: CASSLTASGRDTQYF. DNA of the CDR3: TGTGCCAGCAGCTTGACAGCTAGCGGGAGAGATACGCAGTATTTT.

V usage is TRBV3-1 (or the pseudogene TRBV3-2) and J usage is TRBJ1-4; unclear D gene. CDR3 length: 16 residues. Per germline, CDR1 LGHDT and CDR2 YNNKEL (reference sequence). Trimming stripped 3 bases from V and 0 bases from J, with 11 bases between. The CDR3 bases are TGTGCCAGCAGCCAGCTACCGGGAACAACTAATGAAAAACTGTTTTTT. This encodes CASSQLPGTTNEKLFF.

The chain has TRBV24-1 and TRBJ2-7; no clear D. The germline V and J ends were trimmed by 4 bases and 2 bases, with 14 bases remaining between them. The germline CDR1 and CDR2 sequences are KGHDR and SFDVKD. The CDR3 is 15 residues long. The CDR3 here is CATSESLAGAYEQYF. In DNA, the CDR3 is TGTGCCACCAGTGAATCGTTGGCAGGCGCCTACGAGCAGTACTTC.

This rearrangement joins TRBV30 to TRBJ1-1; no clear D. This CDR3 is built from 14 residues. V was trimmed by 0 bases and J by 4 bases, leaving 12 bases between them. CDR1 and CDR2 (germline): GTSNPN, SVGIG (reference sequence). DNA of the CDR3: TGTGCCTGGAGTGTGATGACTACCCCCACTGAAGCTTTCTTT. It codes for CAWSVMTTPTEAFF.

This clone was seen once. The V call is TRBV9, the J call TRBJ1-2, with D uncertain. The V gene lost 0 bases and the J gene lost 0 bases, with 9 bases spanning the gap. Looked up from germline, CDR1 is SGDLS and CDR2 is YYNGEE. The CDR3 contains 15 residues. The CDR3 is CASSVGRLANYGYTF. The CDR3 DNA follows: TGTGCCAGCAGCGTAGGGCGGCTAGCTAACTATGGCTACACCTTC.

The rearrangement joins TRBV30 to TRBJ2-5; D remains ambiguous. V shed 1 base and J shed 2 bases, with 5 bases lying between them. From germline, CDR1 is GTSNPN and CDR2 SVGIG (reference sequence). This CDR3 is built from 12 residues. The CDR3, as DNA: TGTGCCTGGAGTGGAGCTCAAGAGACCCAGTACTTC. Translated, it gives CAWSGAQETQYF.

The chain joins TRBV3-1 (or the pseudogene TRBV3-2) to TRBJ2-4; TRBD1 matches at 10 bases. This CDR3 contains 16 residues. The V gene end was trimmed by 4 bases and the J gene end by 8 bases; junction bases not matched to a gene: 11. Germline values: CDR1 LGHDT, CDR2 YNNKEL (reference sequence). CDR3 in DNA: TGTGCCAGCAGCCCGCGGACAGGGGGTGGATGGGACATTCAGTACTTC. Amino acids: CASSPRTGGGWDIQYF.

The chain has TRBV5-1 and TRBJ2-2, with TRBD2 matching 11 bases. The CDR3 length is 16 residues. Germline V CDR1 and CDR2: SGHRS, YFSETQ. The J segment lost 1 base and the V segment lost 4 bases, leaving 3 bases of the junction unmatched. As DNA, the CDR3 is TGCGCCAGCAGCGAGACTAGCGGGATGAACACCGGGGAGCTGTTTTTT. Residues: CASSETSGMNTGELFF.